Described below is a single T cell receptor (beta chain) sequence and its context. The sample comes from a study of blood T cell repertoires in COVID-19. Original analysis: The authors estimated nucleated cell counts from reference gene primer amplification. The protocol was immunoSEQ multiplex PCR, while the TCRdb copy is restricted to in-frame clones and leaves out a portion. Clonal size and the V and J genes are those of that table, whereas D and trimming came from the DNA. The data show roughly 180,000 clones, roughly 84% seen once. The germline CDR1 and CDR2 sequences are SGHTA and FQGNSA. The CDR3 is made up of 13 amino acids. Trimming at V came to 5 bases and at J to 4 bases, leaving 4 bases not matched to a gene.

The V gene is TRBV7-2, the J gene TRBJ2-5, with 7 bases identical to TRBD1. The sample consisted of peripheral blood. This clonotype originated in a woman in her 50s with COVID-19, enrolled during active disease. Here the CDR3 DNA reads TGTGCCAGCAGCGGTAGGGACAGAGAGACCCAGTACTTC. It encodes CASSGRDRETQYF.